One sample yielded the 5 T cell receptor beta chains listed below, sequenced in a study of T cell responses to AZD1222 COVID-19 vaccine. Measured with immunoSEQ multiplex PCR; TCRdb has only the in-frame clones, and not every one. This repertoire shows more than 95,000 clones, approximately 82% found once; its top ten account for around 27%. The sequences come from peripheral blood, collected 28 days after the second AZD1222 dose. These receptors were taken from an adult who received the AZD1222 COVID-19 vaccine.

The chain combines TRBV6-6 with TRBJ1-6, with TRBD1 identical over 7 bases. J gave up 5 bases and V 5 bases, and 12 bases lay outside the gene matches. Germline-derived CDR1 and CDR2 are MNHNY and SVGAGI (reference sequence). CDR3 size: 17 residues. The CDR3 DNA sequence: TGTGCCAGCAGTCGAACAACAGGGGTGGCGAATAATTCACCCCTCCACTTT. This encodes CASSRTTGVANNSPLHF.

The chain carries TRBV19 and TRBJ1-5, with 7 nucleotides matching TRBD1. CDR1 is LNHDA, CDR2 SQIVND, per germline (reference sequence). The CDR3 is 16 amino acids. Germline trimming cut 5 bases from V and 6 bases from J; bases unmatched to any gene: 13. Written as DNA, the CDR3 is TGTGCCAGTAGTGCACCTTCAGGGGGGTTATTTCAGCCCCAGCATTTT. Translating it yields CASSAPSGGLFQPQHF.

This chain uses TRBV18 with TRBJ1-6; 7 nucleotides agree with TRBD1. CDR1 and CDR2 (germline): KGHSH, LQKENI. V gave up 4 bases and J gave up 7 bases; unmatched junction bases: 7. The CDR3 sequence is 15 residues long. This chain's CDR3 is CASSQSRGDNSPLHF. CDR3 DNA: TGTGCCAGCTCACAGAGCAGGGGGGACAATTCACCCCTCCACTTT.

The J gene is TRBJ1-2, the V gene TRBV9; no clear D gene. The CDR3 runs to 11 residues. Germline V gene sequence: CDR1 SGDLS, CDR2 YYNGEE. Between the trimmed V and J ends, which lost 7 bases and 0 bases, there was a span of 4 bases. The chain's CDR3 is CASGANYGYTF. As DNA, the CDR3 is TGTGCCAGCGGTGCTAACTATGGCTACACCTTC. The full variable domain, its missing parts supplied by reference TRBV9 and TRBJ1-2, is DSGVTQTPKHLITATGQRVTLRCSPRSGDLSVYWYQQSLDQGLQFLIQYYNGEERAKGNILERFSAQQFPDLHSELNLSSLELGDSALYFCASGANYGYTFGSGTRLTVV.

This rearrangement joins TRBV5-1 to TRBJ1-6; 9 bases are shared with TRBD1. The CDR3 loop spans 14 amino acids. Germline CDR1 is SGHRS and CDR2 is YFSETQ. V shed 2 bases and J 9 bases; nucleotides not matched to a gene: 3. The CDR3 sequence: CASSFDRGGSPLHF. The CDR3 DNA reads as TGCGCCAGCAGCTTTGACAGGGGGGGTTCACCCCTCCACTTT.